These T cell receptor beta chains were read from a single sample in a study of CD8 T cells in ankylosing spondylitis. TCRdb re-derived calls from the 5' RACE reads in MiXCR, one entry per CDR3 protein. Here the sample spans about 540,000 distinct CDR3 sequences, more than 9.5% being singletons. The sample comprised blood, either unsorted or a sorted T cell fraction (not recorded which). These receptors came from a male donor with ankylosing spondylitis. Each CDR3 is given with its conserved first and last residue. Fields, in order: D gene, V gene, clone size, J gene, CDR3 length, CDR3 DNA, CDR3 protein. A D gene is named only where the DNA matches it firmly. Expanded clones are given a class, and other clones once, few, many or no size at all.

>-|TRBV28|few|TRBJ2-1|14
TGTGCCAGCAGACCCCTGATAGGCTACAATGAGCAGTTCTTC
CASRPLIGYNEQFF
>-|TRBV5-8|-|TRBJ2-5|13
TGTGCCAGCAGCTGGACCAACCAAGAGACCCAGTACTTC
CASSWTNQETQYF
>-|TRBV24-1|-|TRBJ2-1|13
TGTGCCACCAGTGGAACCCGCAGCAATGAGCAGTTCTTC
CATSGTRSNEQFF
>-|TRBV20-1|few|TRBJ2-5|13
TGCAGTGCTAGCGGACACTTCCAAGAGACCCAGTACTTC
CSASGHFQETQYF
>TRBD1|TRBV18|-|TRBJ2-2|16
TGTGCCAGCTCACTCTGGACAGGGTGGAGCGCCGGGGAGCTGTTTTTT
CASSLWTGWSAGELFF
>-|TRBV7-2|few|TRBJ1-4|15
TGTGCCAGCAGCTTAGGACAGGCTCTTCATGAAAAACTGTTTTTT
CASSLGQALHEKLFF
>-|TRBV30|-|TRBJ1-2|12
TGTGCCTGGAGTCCTCGTCCGGGAGGCTACACCTTC
CAWSPRPGGYTF
>-|TRBV12-3/TRBV12-4|many|TRBJ2-1|16
TGTGCCAGCAGTTTCCTTTGGGGGAGCTCCTACAATGAGCAGTTCTTC
CASSFLWGSSYNEQFF
>TRBD1|TRBV29-1|-|TRBJ2-6|14
TGCAGCGTGAGACAGGGGGCTGGGGCCAACGTCCTGACTTTC
CSVRQGAGANVLTF
>-|TRBV5-1|many|TRBJ2-5|13
TGCGCCAGCAGTAGCGGACAGCAAGAGACCCAGTACTTC
CASSSGQQETQYF
>-|TRBV24-1|few|TRBJ2-7|13
TGTGCCACAAGCGACAGGCATACCTACGAGCAGTACTTC
CATSDRHTYEQYF
>-|TRBV2|-|TRBJ2-5|13
TGTGCCAGCACCGGGACTGTCAGCGAGACCCAGTACTTC
CASTGTVSETQYF
>-|TRBV5-1|few|TRBJ1-6|15
TGCGCCAGCAGCTTGGAGGGCGACACGACGGCGACCCTCCACTTT
CASSLEGDTTATLHF
>-|TRBV12-3/TRBV12-4|-|TRBJ2-3|15
TGTGCCAGCAGTTTGAATCAGCCTGGCACAGATACGCAGTATTTT
CASSLNQPGTDTQYF
>TRBD1|TRBV20-1|-|TRBJ2-5|14
TGCAGTGCTAGAGATCAAGGGGGCAGGGAGACCCAGTACTTC
CSARDQGGRETQYF
>TRBD1|TRBV4-2|few|TRBJ1-2|18
TGTGCCAGCAGCCAAGTGGTCGCGGGACAGCCCGTTAACTATGGCTACACCTTC
CASSQVVAGQPVNYGYTF
>-|TRBV27|-|TRBJ1-2|14
TGTGCCAGCAGCCCCCCGAGGCAGACCTATGGCTACACCTTC
CASSPPRQTYGYTF
>TRBD2|TRBV12-3/TRBV12-4|many|TRBJ2-5|14
TGTGCCAGCAGTTTATCTAGCGGCCAAGAGACCCAGTACTTC
CASSLSSGQETQYF
>-|TRBV12-3/TRBV12-4|few|TRBJ2-3|14
TGTGCCAGCAGTCCGAATTCCGCCGCAGATACGCAGTATTTT
CASSPNSAADTQYF
>-|TRBV20-1|-|TRBJ1-4|15
TGCAGTGCTATGAAGGGCGGCGCAACTAATGAAAAACTGTTTTTT
CSAMKGGATNEKLFF
>-|TRBV7-2|-|TRBJ1-6|16
TGTGCCAGCAGCATGGGACGGAGCTCCTATAATTCACCCCTCCACTTT
CASSMGRSSYNSPLHF
>TRBD1|TRBV29-1|few|TRBJ1-2|16
TGCAGCGTAGCCCGGGACAGGGCCTATGCAGCGGGCGGCTACACCTTC
CSVARDRAYAAGGYTF
>-|TRBV6-4|-|TRBJ1-2|14
TGTGCCAGCAGTCTTCAACAGGGAGGCTCTGGCTACACCTTC
CASSLQQGGSGYTF
>TRBD1|TRBV20-1|-|TRBJ1-2|14
TGCAGTGCTAGACCGACAGGGGGCAGATATGGCTACACCTTC
CSARPTGGRYGYTF
>-|TRBV7-6|few|TRBJ2-7|14
TGTGCCAGCAGCTTAGAGAGTACGGCCTACGAGCAGTACTTC
CASSLESTAYEQYF
>-|TRBV27|few|TRBJ1-1|16
TGTGCCAGCAGCTCTGGCTACCTGGGGCTGGGGACTGAAGCTTTCTTT
CASSSGYLGLGTEAFF
>-|TRBV6-1|few|TRBJ1-3|12
TGTGCCAGTCAGGGGAACGGAAACACCATATATTTT
CASQGNGNTIYF
>TRBD2|TRBV20-1|few|TRBJ2-2|15
TGCAGTGCTCCTGCGGCGGGAGGGGTAACCGGGGAGCTGTTTTTT
CSAPAAGGVTGELFF
>-|TRBV7-9|-|TRBJ2-1|17
TGTGCCAGCAGCTTACACAGGGTCGCTCTTTTCCCCAATGAGCAGTTCTTC
CASSLHRVALFPNEQFF
>TRBD2|TRBV5-6|-|TRBJ2-1|15
TGTGCCAGCAGCTTTAGACTAGCGGTAAGAAATGAGCAGTTCTTC
CASSFRLAVRNEQFF
>-|TRBV12-3/TRBV12-4|many|TRBJ2-2|15
TGTGCCAGCAGTCCCAACGCAGTTAACACCGGGGAGCTGTTTTTT
CASSPNAVNTGELFF
>TRBD1|TRBV20-1|-|TRBJ2-5|12
TGCAGTGCCTGGACAGGGGGAGAGACCCAGTACTTC
CSAWTGGETQYF
>TRBD2|TRBV6-5|few|TRBJ2-3|16
TGTGCCAGCAGTTACCAGACTAGCGGGACCCCAGATACGCAGTATTTT
CASSYQTSGTPDTQYF
>TRBD1|TRBV12-3/TRBV12-4|many|TRBJ2-1|14
TGTGCCAGCAGGACCGGGACAGGTCCTAGTGAGCAGTTCTTC
CASRTGTGPSEQFF
>-|TRBV7-2|-|TRBJ2-7|14
TGTGCCAGCAGCTTAGCGCTAAGGGCCGAGGAGCAGTACTTC
CASSLALRAEEQYF
>TRBD2|TRBV20-1|-|TRBJ2-1|15
TGCAGTGCCATCGGACTAGTTCACTCCTACAATGAGCAGTTCTTC
CSAIGLVHSYNEQFF
>-|TRBV20-1|-|TRBJ1-1|14
TGCAGTGCTAGAGTTTCTACAGGGTCCACTGAAGCTTTCTTT
CSARVSTGSTEAFF
>-|TRBV6-2/TRBV6-3|-|TRBJ1-1|13
TGTGCCAGCAGTCGGGACTGGTCCACTGAAGCTTTCTTT
CASSRDWSTEAFF
>-|TRBV5-1|-|TRBJ2-4|16
TGCGCCAGCAGCCCCGGAGGGGGACAGAGCAAAAACATTCAGTACTTC
CASSPGGGQSKNIQYF